One and the same sample provided the 28 T cell receptor beta chains below, sequenced in a study of T cells expressing NK-cell markers. TCRdb reprocessed the 5' RACE reads; each CDR3 protein has one entry and no DNA is given. The sample table includes about 160,000 distinct CDR3 sequences. The sequenced sample was blood T cells: a sorted CD56 or NKG2C T cell subset, CD4+ or CD8+ T cells, or bulk PBMC T cells (not recorded which). These receptor sequences come from a man aged 18 to 69 in good health.

V gene TRBV7-9 combines with J gene TRBJ1-2; TCRdb outputs TRBD1, but without DNA this stays unchecked. Germline CDR1 SEHNR, CDR2 FQNEAQ (reference sequence). This CDR3 has 15 residues. The chain's CDR3 is CASSQSNGQDYGYTF. Full variable domain (rest looked up from reference TRBV7-9 and TRBJ1-2): DTGVSQNPRHKITKRGQNVTFRCDPISEHNRLYWYRQTLGQGPEFLTYFQNEAQLEKSRLLSDRFSAERPKGSFSTLEIQRTEQGDSAMYLCASSQSNGQDYGYTFGSGTRLTVV.

CDR3 sequence reads: CASSLWTEINQPQHF. The V and J genes are TRBV28 and TRBJ1-5. The germline V gene has CDR1 MDHEN and CDR2 SYDVKM. The CDR3 is 15 amino acids.

The V and J genes are TRBV18 and TRBJ1-1; TCRdb's D call, TRBD1, is unchecked because there is no DNA. This CDR3 has 14 residues. CDR1 is KGHSH and CDR2 is LQKENI in the germline V gene. CDR3: CASSPPRGDREAFF.

J is TRBJ1-5 and V is TRBV11-2. Germline CDR1 reads SGHAT; CDR2 reads FQNNGV. CDR3 size: 18 residues. CDR3 sequence reads: CASSLVSVFGSSNQPQHF.

The chain has TRBV5-1 and TRBJ1-5; the D call from TCRdb, TRBD1, cannot be confirmed without DNA. Per germline, CDR1 SGHRS and CDR2 YFSETQ. The CDR3 has 14 residues. The CDR3 protein is CASSLGGWNQPQHF.

The chain recombines TRBV2 with TRBJ1-5; TCRdb's D call of TRBD1 is untestable without DNA. Looked up from germline, CDR1 is SNHLY and CDR2 is FYNNEI. CDR3 length: 12 residues. CDR3 residues: CASTEGYQPQHF. The whole variable domain, filled in from reference TRBV2 and TRBJ1-5, reads EPEVTQTPSHQVTQMGQEVILRCVPISNHLYFYWYRQILGQKVEFLVSFYNNEISEKSEIFDDQFSVERPDGSNFTLKIRSTKLEDSAMYFCASTEGYQPQHFGDGTRLSIL.

The rearrangement joins TRBV2 to TRBJ2-7; TCRdb selects TRBD2, and the lack of DNA leaves this call unchecked. The CDR3 spans 17 residues. Germline V CDR1 and CDR2: SNHLY, FYNNEI. CDR3 sequence: CASSEAGLAGGPYEQYF.

The V call is TRBV9, the J call TRBJ2-4. The germline gives CDR1 SGDLS, CDR2 YYNGEE. The CDR3 consists of 15 residues. The CDR3 here is CASSEVGSAKNIQYF.

V gene TRBV28 combines with J gene TRBJ1-6. The CDR3 consists of 14 residues. CDR1 MDHEN and CDR2 SYDVKM come from the germline V gene. CDR3 residues: CASSFLPTNSPLHF.

This CDR3 reads CASSPTGTVDEKLFF. The chain carries TRBV7-8 and TRBJ1-4; TCRdb reports TRBD1, a call that lacks DNA to check it against. CDR1 and CDR2 from the germline V gene are SGHVS and FQNEAQ. This CDR3 comprises 15 residues.

V gene TRBV6-4 combines with J gene TRBJ1-2. Germline CDR1 MRHNA, CDR2 SNTAGT. The CDR3 is made up of 12 amino acids. The CDR3: CASSDGQWGYTF.

This rearrangement joins TRBV6-5 to TRBJ2-1. The CDR3 sequence is 14 residues long. In germline, CDR1 is MNHEY, CDR2 SVGAGI. The CDR3 sequence is CASSYATPRNEQFF.

The rearrangement uses TRBV28 and TRBJ2-3; as DNA is missing, the TRBD1 call by TCRdb cannot be tested. Germline CDR1 reads MDHEN; CDR2 reads SYDVKM. CDR3 length: 17 residues. The chain's CDR3 is CASSLSGGQRFTDTQYF.

The chain recombines TRBV29-1 with TRBJ2-5; TCRdb lists TRBD1, though no DNA is available to test this call. The CDR3 runs 12 residues. Germline V lookup: CDR1 SQVTM, CDR2 ANQGSEA. CDR3 protein: CSVTGAGETQYF.

The CDR3 spells CASSQLTGLNTEAFF. The gene calls are TRBV4-1 and TRBJ1-1; no DNA is available, so the TRBD1 call from TCRdb remains unchecked. In germline, CDR1 is MGHRA, CDR2 YSYEKL. This CDR3 has 15 amino acids.

The chain is built from TRBV29-1 and TRBJ1-1; TCRdb gives TRBD1 as the D gene, but with no DNA this cannot be confirmed. The CDR3 totals 13 residues. Germline V gene data show CDR1 as SQVTM and CDR2 as ANQGSEA. This CDR3 is CSVLDRADTEAFF.

The chain carries TRBV15 and TRBJ2-2. Germline V gene sequence: CDR1 LNHNV, CDR2 YYDKDF (reference sequence). The CDR3 has 14 amino acids. The CDR3 loop is CATSRSRGTGELFF.

The rearrangement uses TRBV12-5 and TRBJ2-5; TCRdb reports TRBD2, a call that lacks DNA to check it against. CDR3 length: 16 amino acids. The germline CDR1 and CDR2 sequences are LGHNT and FRNRAP. CDR3: CASALPRAGVLGTQYF.

CDR3 loop: CASSEAGGLIDEQYF. The chain combines TRBV6-1 with TRBJ2-7; TCRdb indicates TRBD1, and absent DNA this call remains unverified. CDR3 length: 15 amino acids. The germline gives CDR1 MNHNS, CDR2 SASEGT.

This rearrangement joins TRBV28 to TRBJ1-4; absent DNA, TCRdb's TRBD1 call cannot be checked. This CDR3 region has 14 residues. Germline values: CDR1 MDHEN, CDR2 SYDVKM. This CDR3 is CASSFRGQDEKLFF.

The chain carries TRBV6-1 and TRBJ1-1; absent DNA, TCRdb's TRBD1 call cannot be checked. The CDR3 is made up of 12 amino acids. Germline CDR1 reads MNHNS; CDR2 reads SASEGT. CDR3 region: CASRPGQDEAFF.

The rearrangement uses TRBV7-2 and TRBJ2-7. Germline CDR1 and CDR2: SGHTA and FQGNSA. The CDR3 runs 14 residues. The CDR3 region is CASSVDPQPNEQYF.

This chain connects TRBV7-9 to TRBJ2-2; no DNA is available, so the TRBD2 call from TCRdb remains unchecked. CDR1 is SEHNR and CDR2 is FQNEAQ in the germline V gene (reference sequence). This CDR3 has 16 amino acids. CDR3 region: CASSPPSGGGTGELFF.

The chain uses TRBV20-1 and TRBJ1-6. Germline assignment: CDR1 DFQATT and CDR2 SNEGSKA (reference sequence). The length of the CDR3 is 18 residues. This chain's CDR3 is CSAREAGTEYTYNSPLHF.

J is TRBJ2-7 and V is TRBV5-1. CDR1 and CDR2 (germline): SGHRS, YFSETQ. The CDR3 is 13 amino acids. This CDR3 is CASSLVDTYEQYF. The full variable domain, rest sourced from reference TRBV5-1 and TRBJ2-7, is KAGVTQTPRYLIKTRGQQVTLSCSPISGHRSVSWYQQTPGQGLQFLFEYFSETQRNKGNFPGRFSGRQFSNSRSEMNVSTLELGDSALYLCASSLVDTYEQYFGPGTRLTVT.

The chain employs TRBV6-1 and TRBJ2-7; the D call from TCRdb, TRBD1, cannot be confirmed without DNA. Germline lookup yields CDR1 MNHNS and CDR2 SASEGT. This CDR3 comprises 11 residues. CDR3 protein: CASLGGYEQYF.

The chain is built from TRBV12-2 and TRBJ2-3; TCRdb's assignment of TRBD2 cannot be checked, as there is no DNA. TRBV12-2 is designated a pseudogene. The CDR3 consists of 14 residues. CDR3: CASRFGRATDTQYF.

This sequence joins TRBV19 and TRBJ2-5. The CDR3 consists of 12 residues. Looked up from germline, CDR1 is LNHDA and CDR2 is SQIVND (reference sequence). The CDR3 region is CASSFNQETQYF.